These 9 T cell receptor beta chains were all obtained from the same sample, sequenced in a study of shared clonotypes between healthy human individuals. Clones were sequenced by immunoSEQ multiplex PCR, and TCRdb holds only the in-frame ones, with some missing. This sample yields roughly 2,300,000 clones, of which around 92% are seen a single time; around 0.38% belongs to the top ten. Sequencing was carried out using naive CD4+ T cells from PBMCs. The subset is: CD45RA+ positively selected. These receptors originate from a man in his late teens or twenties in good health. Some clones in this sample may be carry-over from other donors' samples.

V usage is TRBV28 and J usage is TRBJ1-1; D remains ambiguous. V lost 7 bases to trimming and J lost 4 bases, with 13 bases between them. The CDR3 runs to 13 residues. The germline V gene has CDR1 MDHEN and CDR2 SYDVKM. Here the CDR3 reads CASKGGFGTEAFF. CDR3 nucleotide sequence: TGTGCCAGCAAGGGAGGGTTTGGCACTGAAGCTTTCTTT.

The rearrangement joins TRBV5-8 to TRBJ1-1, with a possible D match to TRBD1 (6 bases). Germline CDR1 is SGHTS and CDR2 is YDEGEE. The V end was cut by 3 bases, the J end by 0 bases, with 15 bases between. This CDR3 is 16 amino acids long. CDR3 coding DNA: TGTGCCAGCAGCTACTTAACAGGGACCCTGAACACTGAAGCTTTCTTT. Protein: CASSYLTGTLNTEAFF. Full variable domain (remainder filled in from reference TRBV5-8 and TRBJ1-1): EAGVTQSPTHLIKTRGQQATLRCSPISGHTSVYWYQQALGLGLQFLLWYDEGEERNRGNFPPRFSGRQFPNYSSELNVNALELEDSALYLCASSYLTGTLNTEAFFGQGTRLTVV.

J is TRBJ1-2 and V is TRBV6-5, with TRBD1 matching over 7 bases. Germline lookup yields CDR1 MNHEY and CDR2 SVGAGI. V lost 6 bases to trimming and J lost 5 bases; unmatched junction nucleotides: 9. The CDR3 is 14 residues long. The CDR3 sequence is CASSQAGTVYGYTF. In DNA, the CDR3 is TGTGCCAGCAGCCAGGCCGGGACAGTATATGGCTACACCTTC.

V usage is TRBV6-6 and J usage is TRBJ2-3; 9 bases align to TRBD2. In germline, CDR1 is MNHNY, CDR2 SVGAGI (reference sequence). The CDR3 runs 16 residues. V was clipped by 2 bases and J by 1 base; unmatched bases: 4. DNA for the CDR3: TGTGCCAGCAGTTACCCGACTAGCGGACGCACAGATACGCAGTATTTT. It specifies CASSYPTSGRTDTQYF.

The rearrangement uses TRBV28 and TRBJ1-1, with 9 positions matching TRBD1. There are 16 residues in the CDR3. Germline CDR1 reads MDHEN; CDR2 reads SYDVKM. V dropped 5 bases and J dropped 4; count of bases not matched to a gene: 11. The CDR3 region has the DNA TGTGCCAGCAGTACAGGGGGCCAGGGCAGGAGCACTGAAGCTTTCTTT. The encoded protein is CASSTGGQGRSTEAFF.

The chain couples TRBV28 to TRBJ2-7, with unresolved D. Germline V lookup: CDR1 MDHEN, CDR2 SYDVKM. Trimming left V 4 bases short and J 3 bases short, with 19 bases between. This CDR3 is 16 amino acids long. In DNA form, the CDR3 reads TGTGCCAGCAGTTACCTGGGAATAGATTCCCTCTACGAGCAGTACTTC. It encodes CASSYLGIDSLYEQYF.

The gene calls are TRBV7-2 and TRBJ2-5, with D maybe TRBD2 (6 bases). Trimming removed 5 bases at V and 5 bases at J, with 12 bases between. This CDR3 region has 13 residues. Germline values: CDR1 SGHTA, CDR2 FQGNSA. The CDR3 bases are TGTGCCAGCAGCACTAGGGGAGGCGAGACCCAGTACTTC. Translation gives CASSTRGGETQYF.

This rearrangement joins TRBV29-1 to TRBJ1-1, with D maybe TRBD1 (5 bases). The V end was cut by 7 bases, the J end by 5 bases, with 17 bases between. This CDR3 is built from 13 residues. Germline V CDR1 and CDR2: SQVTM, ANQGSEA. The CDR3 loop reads CSDSKVGGTEAFF. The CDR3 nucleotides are TGCAGCGACTCCAAGGTGGGGGGAACTGAAGCTTTCTTT.

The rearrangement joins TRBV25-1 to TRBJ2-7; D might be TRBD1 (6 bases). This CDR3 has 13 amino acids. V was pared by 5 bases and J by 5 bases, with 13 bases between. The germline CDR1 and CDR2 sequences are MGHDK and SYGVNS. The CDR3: CASSIGGRDEQYF. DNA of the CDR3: TGTGCCAGCAGTATAGGGGGTAGGGACGAGCAGTACTTC.